These 26 T cell receptor beta chains came from one sample sequenced in a study of T cell responses to AZD1222 COVID-19 vaccine. Sequencing was performed with immunoSEQ multiplex PCR; in TCRdb, only in-frame clones are kept and a portion is missing. The repertoire holds some 120,000 clones, roughly 84% seen once, with around 9.9% in the top ten. The sequencing used peripheral blood, collected on day 0 of AZD1222 vaccination. Receptor source: an adult in good health.

The chain employs TRBV7-2 and TRBJ2-7; 15 bases match TRBD2. This CDR3 spans 16 amino acids. Germline V gene data show CDR1 as SGHTA and CDR2 as FQGNSA. Trimming removed 6 bases from V and 2 bases from J; junction bases left unmatched: 5. The CDR3 is CASSLGLAGGTYEQYF. Here the CDR3 DNA reads TGTGCCAGCAGTTTGGGACTAGCGGGGGGAACCTACGAGCAGTACTTC.

V is TRBV18 and J is TRBJ1-1; a weak D match, TRBD1 (6 bases). Germline V CDR1 and CDR2: KGHSH, LQKENI. The CDR3 length is 14 residues. Trimming removed 0 bases from V and 7 bases from J, with 12 bases in between. The CDR3 reads CASSPPGQYSEAFF. DNA for the CDR3: TGTGCCAGCTCACCACCGGGACAATACAGTGAAGCTTTCTTT.

The chain employs TRBV3-1 (or the pseudogene TRBV3-2) and TRBJ1-5, with a weak D call TRBD1 (5 bases). V shed 3 bases and J shed 3 bases, with 6 bases lying between them. The CDR3 extends over 13 amino acids. Germline-derived CDR1 and CDR2 are LGHDT and YNNKEL (reference sequence). The CDR3, as DNA: TGTGCCAGCAGCCATGGGACCAATCAGCCCCAGCATTTT. Translated: CASSHGTNQPQHF.

This chain uses TRBV5-5 with TRBJ1-2, with D possibly TRBD1 on 6 matching bases. CDR1 is SGHKS, CDR2 YYEKEE, per germline (reference sequence). The CDR3 consists of 14 residues. Trimming removed 2 bases at V and 4 bases at J, with 12 bases between. CDR3 DNA sequence: TGTGCCAGCAGCTTTGGACAGTTAAGCTATGGCTACACCTTC. Translation gives CASSFGQLSYGYTF.

The chain recombines TRBV30 with TRBJ1-1; unclear D gene. Trimming left V 0 bases short and J 5 bases short, with 16 bases between. The germline V gene encodes CDR1 GTSNPN and CDR2 SVGIG (reference sequence). CDR3 length: 15 residues. DNA for the CDR3: TGTGCCTGGAGTGTACTTGACCTCAAGTGGACTGAAGCTTTCTTT. As protein: CAWSVLDLKWTEAFF.

Concerning this clone: Its ends do not fully match the called genes, so a read error is possible. The chain carries TRBV7-3 and TRBJ1-2, with D possibly being TRBD1 (5 bases). Germline V gene sequence: CDR1 SGHTA, CDR2 FQGTGA. The CDR3 length is 15 residues. DNA of the CDR3: TGTGCCAGCAGCCTTGGACAAGGCGTAATATTACCCGAGGTTTTC. It yields the protein CASSLGQGVILPEVF.

This clone was counted between two and nine times. This chain uses TRBV6-1 with TRBJ2-2; TRBD1 is a possible D gene (5 bases). V was clipped by 2 bases and J by 3 bases, with 13 bases between them. This CDR3 region has 16 residues. The germline CDR1 and CDR2 sequences are MNHNS and SASEGT. The CDR3 is CASSEYPGRYTGELFF. The CDR3 coding sequence is TGTGCCAGCAGTGAATACCCAGGGCGGTACACCGGGGAGCTGTTTTTT.

This chain links TRBV5-6 with TRBJ1-2; no clear D. This CDR3 spans 16 amino acids. Looked up from germline, CDR1 is SGHDT and CDR2 is YYEEEE. Trimming pared 0 bases from V and 3 bases from J, leaving 15 bases between. The DNA for the CDR3 is TGTGCCAGCAGCTTGGCGACCTTGTTAACGGACTATGGCTACACCTTC. Translation: CASSLATLLTDYGYTF.

The chain links TRBV28 to TRBJ2-7; tentatively, D is TRBD1 or TRBD2 (5 bases each). The V and J ends lost 7 bases and 3 bases respectively, with 19 bases between them. CDR1 is MDHEN, CDR2 SYDVKM, per germline. CDR3 size: 15 residues. CDR3 sequence: CASTPGLDDFYEQYF. CDR3 DNA: TGTGCCAGCACACCGGGGCTAGATGATTTCTACGAGCAGTACTTC. Drawing the rest from reference TRBV28 and TRBJ2-7, the complete variable domain is DVKVTQSSRYLVKRTGEKVFLECVQDMDHENMFWYRQDPGLGLRLIYFSYDVKMKEKGDIPEGYSVSREKKERFSLILESASTNQTSMYLCASTPGLDDFYEQYFGPGTRLTVT.

The chain couples TRBV28 to TRBJ1-4; D remains unclear. The CDR3 loop spans 12 amino acids. Deletions cut 6 bases from V and 5 bases from J, with 7 bases between. CDR1 is MDHEN and CDR2 is SYDVKM in the germline V gene. The CDR3 DNA reads as TGTGCCAGCAGCCTGCTCAATGAAAAACTGTTTTTT. Its protein is CASSLLNEKLFF.

The rearrangement joins TRBV2 to TRBJ1-1; TRBD1 agrees at 8 bases. CDR1 and CDR2 from the germline V gene are SNHLY and FYNNEI. V dropped 7 bases and J dropped 6; count of bases not matched to a gene: 10. The length of the CDR3 is 14 residues. Written as DNA, the CDR3 is TGTGCCAGCAACCTCGACAGGGGAGGATCTGAAGCTTTCTTT. Its protein product is CASNLDRGGSEAFF.

The rearrangement links TRBV6-5 to TRBJ2-5, with a tentative D call TRBD2 (5 bases). The germline gives CDR1 MNHEY, CDR2 SVGAGI. V lost 2 bases and J lost 2, with 9 bases in between. The CDR3 runs to 14 residues. The CDR3 DNA sequence: TGTGCCAGCAGTTACGGCAGAGGGCAAGAGACCCAGTACTTC. This codes for CASSYGRGQETQYF.

The chain recombines TRBV30 with TRBJ1-5, with 8 bases matching TRBD1. The CDR3 runs to 15 residues. In germline, CDR1 is GTSNPN, CDR2 SVGIG (reference sequence). With 1 base clipped from V and 5 bases from J, the junction kept 7 bases outside the gene matches. Here the CDR3 DNA reads TGTGCCTGGAGTGCCGGACAGGGTGGCTATCAGCCCCAGCATTTT. This gives the protein CAWSAGQGGYQPQHF.

A single count supports this clone. This chain connects TRBV7-9 to TRBJ2-7; D tentatively fits TRBD1 or TRBD2 (5 bases each). The CDR3 loop spans 16 amino acids. CDR1 is SEHNR and CDR2 is FQNEAQ in the germline V gene (reference sequence). V shed 5 bases and J shed 0 bases, with 17 bases lying between them. The CDR3 DNA sequence: TGTGCCAGCAGCCCCCCGGGGCAGGCTAGCTCCTACGAGCAGTACTTC. This codes for CASSPPGQASSYEQYF.

This chain links TRBV7-9 with TRBJ2-3; TRBD2 agrees at 11 bases. Germline lookup yields CDR1 SEHNR and CDR2 FQNEAQ (reference sequence). The CDR3 consists of 16 residues. V lost 5 bases, J lost 1 base, and 5 bases stayed unmatched. CDR3 nucleotide sequence: TGTGCCAGCAGCGGATGGACTAGCGGGCGCACAGATACGCAGTATTTT. Its translation is CASSGWTSGRTDTQYF. The full variable domain, in which reference TRBV7-9 and TRBJ2-3 provide the parts outside the CDR3, is DTGVSQNPRHKITKRGQNVTFRCDPISEHNRLYWYRQTLGQGPEFLTYFQNEAQLEKSRLLSDRFSAERPKGSFSTLEIQRTEQGDSAMYLCASSGWTSGRTDTQYFGPGTRLTVL.

This clone was counted between two and nine times. V is TRBV5-5 and J is TRBJ1-1, with D uncertain. Germline V CDR1 and CDR2: SGHKS, YYEKEE (reference sequence). This CDR3 is built from 14 residues. V shed 0 bases and J shed 4 bases, with 10 bases lying between them. The CDR3 bases are TGTGCCAGCAGCTTGGCCGTTCGGGGCACTGAAGCTTTCTTT. Its protein is CASSLAVRGTEAFF.

The V gene is TRBV5-1, the J gene TRBJ2-7; D ambiguous. Germline V gene data show CDR1 as SGHRS and CDR2 as YFSETQ. The CDR3 consists of 14 residues. The V end was cut by 0 bases, the J end by 5 bases, with 12 bases between. The CDR3 DNA follows: TGCGCCAGCAGCTTGGTCCCGGGTTCGGACGAGCAGTACTTC. Protein: CASSLVPGSDEQYF.

The V gene is TRBV27, the J gene TRBJ2-7; possible D gene TRBD1, 5 bases. CDR3 length: 15 amino acids. V lost 0 bases to trimming and J lost 2 bases, with 11 bases between them. Germline lookup yields CDR1 MNHEY and CDR2 SMNVEV (reference sequence). The CDR3 loop is CASSLSSGIPYEQYF. The CDR3 DNA reads TGTGCCAGCAGTTTATCGTCAGGGATCCCCTACGAGCAGTACTTC.

This chain joins TRBV2 and TRBJ1-2; D is undetermined. The V end lost 5 bases, the J end lost 4 bases, and 14 bases lay between the germline ends. Germline-derived CDR1 and CDR2 are SNHLY and FYNNEI. The CDR3 is 14 amino acids. CDR3 residues: CASSIIGQGYGYTF. The CDR3 DNA sequence: TGTGCCAGCAGTATAATTGGGCAAGGCTATGGCTACACCTTC.

This clone was seen a single time. The V and J genes are TRBV5-1 and TRBJ2-3; D remains unclear. Trimming removed 4 bases from V and 1 base from J, with 10 bases in between. CDR1 is SGHRS, CDR2 YFSETQ, per germline. This CDR3 is 14 amino acids long. DNA of the CDR3: TGCGCCAGCAGCGACCCTTCTGGCACAGATACGCAGTATTTT. Protein product: CASSDPSGTDTQYF.

V usage is TRBV11-1 and J usage is TRBJ2-2; D is ambiguous. The CDR3 loop spans 14 amino acids. Germline CDR1 reads SGHAT; CDR2 reads FQDESV (reference sequence). Between the trimmed V and J ends, which lost 1 base and 0 bases, there was a span of 3 bases. CDR3 nucleotides: TGTGCCAGCAGCTTAGGCCCGAACACCGGGGAGCTGTTTTTT. Its protein product is CASSLGPNTGELFF.

CDR3 nucleotide sequence: TGTGCCAGCAGCTTTCAAGGGGGCACTGAAGCTTTCTTT. Translating gives CASSFQGGTEAFF. V gene TRBV7-9 combines with J gene TRBJ1-1; the D gene is possibly TRBD1 (6 bases). The CDR3 is made up of 13 amino acids. Per the germline V gene, CDR1 is SEHNR and CDR2 is FQNEAQ (reference sequence). With 3 bases removed from V and 4 bases from J, the gap between germline ends came to 9 bases.

The chain has TRBV7-6 and TRBJ2-2, with D unresolved. Germline CDR1 SGHVS, CDR2 FNYEAQ. This CDR3 comprises 16 residues. The V gene lost 1 base and the J gene lost 4 bases, with 13 bases spanning the gap. The CDR3 sequence is CASSLGTSISTGELFF. The CDR3 coding sequence is TGTGCCAGCAGCTTAGGGACCTCAATATCCACCGGGGAGCTGTTTTTT.

The table lists this clone with a few counts. The chain links TRBV27 to TRBJ1-5, with 7 nucleotides matching TRBD1. CDR3 length: 14 residues. Trimming cost V 4 bases and J 5 bases; bases outside gene matches: 5. CDR1 and CDR2 (germline): MNHEY, SMNVEV (reference sequence). For the CDR3, the DNA is TGTGCCAGCAGTTCTAAGGGGGCGCATCAGCCCCAGCATTTT. It is translated as CASSSKGAHQPQHF.

V gene TRBV6-1 combines with J gene TRBJ2-1; D unclear. V shed 1 base and J shed 4 bases, with 8 bases lying between them. CDR3 size: 14 residues. Germline V gene data show CDR1 as MNHNS and CDR2 as SASEGT. CDR3 sequence (DNA): TGTGCCAGCAGTGAAGTGTCCGGGTACAATGAGCAGTTCTTC. It specifies CASSEVSGYNEQFF.

The chain joins TRBV3-1 (or the pseudogene TRBV3-2) to TRBJ2-7, with D tentatively TRBD1 (6 bases). V was clipped by 2 bases and J by 5 bases, with 19 bases between them. The CDR3 is 16 residues long. Germline V gene sequence: CDR1 LGHDT, CDR2 YNNKEL (reference sequence). CDR3 region: CASSQLGDTTFHEQYF. The CDR3 DNA reads TGTGCCAGCAGCCAACTAGGGGACACCACTTTCCACGAGCAGTACTTC.